This entry lists 10 T cell receptor beta chains sequenced from one sample in a study of shared clonotypes between healthy human individuals. Some clones are missing from TCRdb's copy, which holds only in-frame ones; the method was immunoSEQ multiplex PCR. The table has over a million clones, approximately 80% seen once. Specimen: memory CD4+ T cells from PBMCs. Subset defined: CD45RA-negative fraction. The receptor source for this set is a young man in good health. Some clones in this sample may be carry-over from other donors' samples.

V gene TRBV19 combines with J gene TRBJ1-2; D gene uncertain. This CDR3 is 12 amino acids long. Germline V gene sequence: CDR1 LNHDA, CDR2 SQIVND (reference sequence). V was cut by 3 bases and J by 4 bases, with 6 bases left in between. The CDR3 reads CASSIKGYGYTF. The CDR3, as DNA: TGTGCCAGTAGTATCAAAGGCTATGGCTACACCTTC. The whole variable domain, filled in from reference TRBV19 and TRBJ1-2, reads DGGITQSPKYLFRKEGQNVTLSCEQNLNHDAMYWYRQDPGQGLRLIYYSQIVNDFQKGDIAEGYSVSREKKESFPLTVTSAQKNPTAFYLCASSIKGYGYTFGSGTRLTVV.

With respect to this clone: Other nucleotide sequences in the sample specify the same CDR3. The chain has TRBV6-5 and TRBJ1-2; D is possibly TRBD1 (6 bases). Per the germline V gene, CDR1 is MNHEY and CDR2 is SVGAGI. The CDR3 runs to 16 residues. Between the trimmed V and J ends, which lost 2 bases and 4 bases, there was a span of 17 bases. The CDR3 loop reads CASSYVGGRSTYGYTF. For the CDR3, the DNA is TGTGCCAGCAGTTACGTAGGGGGGCGGAGTACCTATGGCTACACCTTC.

The chain is built from TRBV19 and TRBJ2-5, with 8 bases lining up with TRBD1. Germline V gene data show CDR1 as LNHDA and CDR2 as SQIVND (reference sequence). The V gene end was trimmed by 2 bases and the J gene end by 5 bases; junction bases not matched to a gene: 16. The CDR3 has 18 amino acids. For the CDR3, the DNA is TGTGCCAGTAGTATAAGGGGGCCCGCAGGGGGCTCTCAGGAGACCCAGTACTTC. It codes for CASSIRGPAGGSQETQYF.

The chain couples TRBV27 to TRBJ2-7; possible D gene TRBD2, 6 bases. V was shortened by 4 bases and J by 7 bases, with 11 bases between the two germline ends. The CDR3 has 12 residues. Germline CDR1 is MNHEY and CDR2 is SMNVEV (reference sequence). CDR3 protein: CASSSLGGEQYF. In DNA form, the CDR3 reads TGTGCCAGCAGTTCCCTGGGAGGAGAGCAGTACTTC.

The chain employs TRBV5-1 and TRBJ2-7; 10 bases match TRBD2. CDR1 and CDR2 (germline): SGHRS, YFSETQ. With 4 bases clipped from V and 1 base from J, the junction kept 5 bases outside the gene matches. CDR3 length equals 15 residues. CDR3 amino acids: CASSDTSGVSYEQYF. CDR3 DNA sequence: TGCGCCAGCAGCGACACTAGCGGGGTTTCCTACGAGCAGTACTTC.

The rearrangement joins TRBV7-9 to TRBJ2-3; 7 bases are shared with TRBD1. This CDR3 spans 17 amino acids. Germline CDR1 is SEHNR and CDR2 is FQNEAQ (reference sequence). With V trimmed by 5 bases and J by 4 bases, 15 bases remained unmatched. CDR3 sequence reads: CASSGGGGQWRPDTQYF. In DNA form, the CDR3 reads TGTGCCAGCAGCGGAGGTGGGGGACAGTGGAGACCAGATACGCAGTATTTT.

This rearrangement joins TRBV7-2 to TRBJ2-2; D ambiguous. Germline V CDR1 and CDR2: SGHTA, FQGNSA. Trimming stripped 1 base from V and 7 bases from J, with 10 bases between. CDR3 size: 14 residues. The CDR3 DNA sequence: TGTGCCAGCAGCTTAGTTTCCCTGGGCGGGGAGCTGTTTTTT. Its translation: CASSLVSLGGELFF.

The genes are TRBV7-2 and TRBJ2-1, with unresolved D. V gave up 5 bases and J gave up 6 bases, with 8 bases separating them. The CDR3 extends over 12 amino acids. Germline V lookup: CDR1 SGHTA, CDR2 FQGNSA. The CDR3 is CASSGWVNEQFF. Here the CDR3 DNA reads TGTGCCAGCAGCGGGTGGGTCAATGAGCAGTTCTTC.

The chain employs TRBV10-2 and TRBJ2-1, with TRBD2 matching 7 bases. Germline V lookup: CDR1 WSHSY, CDR2 SAAADI. There are 16 residues in the CDR3. After removal of 0 bases from V and 6 bases from J, the junction contained 8 bases not matched to a gene. The CDR3 sequence: CASSESLAVGPNEQFF. CDR3 bases: TGCGCCAGCAGTGAGTCTCTAGCGGTAGGGCCCAATGAGCAGTTCTTC.

The CDR3 bases are TGTGCCAGCAGTGAAGCCGGTGTGCAGTTCTTC. It translates to CASSEAGVQFF. The genes are TRBV6-1 and TRBJ2-1; D is unclear. Germline loops: CDR1 MNHNS, CDR2 SASEGT. The CDR3 has 11 amino acids. V was cut by 0 bases and J by 12 bases, with 6 bases left in between.